The 19 T cell receptor beta chains in this list originate from one sample, sequenced in a study of cytomegalovirus exposure and HLA in healthy donors. Amplification used 60 Vbeta primers and 13 Jbeta primers. The protocol was immunoSEQ multiplex PCR, while the TCRdb copy is restricted to in-frame clones and leaves out a portion. The sample includes about 170,000 clones, about 81% of them seen just once. Source material: PBMCs. These receptors were obtained from a woman in her forties or fifties in good health and CMV-seropositive.

This chain joins TRBV27 and TRBJ1-5; 9 nucleotides agree with TRBD1. There are 15 residues in the CDR3. Per the germline V gene, CDR1 is MNHEY and CDR2 is SMNVEV (reference sequence). The junction had 8 bases not matched to a gene; V was cut back by 7 bases and J by 4 bases. The CDR3 loop reads CASMAGTGWNQPQHF. Here the CDR3 DNA reads TGTGCCAGCATGGCCGGGACAGGGTGGAATCAGCCCCAGCATTTT.

The genes are TRBV6-5 and TRBJ1-1; D gene unclear. Germline V gene sequence: CDR1 MNHEY, CDR2 SVGAGI. Trimming pared 1 base from V and 7 bases from J, leaving 7 bases between. The CDR3 contains 12 residues. In DNA form, the CDR3 reads TGTGCCAGCAGTTACTTGGGGAGTGAAGCTTTCTTT. This gives the protein CASSYLGSEAFF.

This clone was seen a handful of times. The chain recombines TRBV5-1 with TRBJ2-2; TRBD1 agrees at 8 bases. The CDR3 has 14 residues. The junction had 4 bases not matched to a gene; V was cut back by 1 base and J by 8 bases. The germline CDR1 and CDR2 sequences are SGHRS and YFSETQ. CDR3 DNA: TGCGCCAGCAGCTTGCGCGGGGACAGGGGGGAGCTGTTTTTT. Its protein is CASSLRGDRGELFF.

This clone occurred many times. This chain joins TRBV25-1 and TRBJ1-1, with D possibly TRBD1 on 6 matching bases. The ends were cut back, 2 bases at V and 4 bases at J, with 11 bases in the middle. The germline gives CDR1 MGHDK, CDR2 SYGVNS. This CDR3 spans 14 amino acids. CDR3 sequence: CASSEGGGGTEAFF. In DNA form, the CDR3 reads TGTGCCAGCAGTGAAGGGGGAGGGGGCACTGAAGCTTTCTTT. Full variable domain (missing parts from reference TRBV25-1 and TRBJ1-1): EADIYQTPRYLVIGTGKKITLECSQTMGHDKMYWYQQDPGMELHLIHYSYGVNSTEKGDLSSESTVSRIRTEHFPLTLESARPSHTSQYLCASSEGGGGTEAFFGQGTRLTVV.

The chain uses TRBV18 and TRBJ2-7; the match to TRBD2 covers 7 bases. Germline V gene sequence: CDR1 KGHSH, CDR2 LQKENI. The CDR3 length is 12 residues. V was pared by 11 bases and J by 3 bases, with 7 bases of the junction left unmatched. DNA for the CDR3: TGTGCCTCCTCTACGGGGGGCTACGAGCAGTACTTC. Its translation is CASSTGGYEQYF. Complete variable domain (other parts from reference TRBV18 and TRBJ2-7): NAGVMQNPRHLVRRRGQEARLRCSPMKGHSHVYWYRQLPEEGLKFMVYLQKENIIDESGMPKERFSAEFPKEGPSILRIQQVVRGDSAAYFCASSTGGYEQYFGPGTRLTVT.

The sample holds a few counts of this clone. The chain joins TRBV7-2 to TRBJ2-3; 9 positions agree with TRBD2. The length of the CDR3 is 14 residues. J was trimmed by 3 bases and V by 3 bases; bases with no gene match: 1. Germline V lookup: CDR1 SGHTA, CDR2 FQGNSA. This CDR3 reads CASSFGLATDTQYF. For the CDR3, the DNA is TGTGCCAGCAGCTTTGGACTAGCGACAGATACGCAGTATTTT. The complete variable domain, with remaining parts taken from reference TRBV7-2 and TRBJ2-3, reads GAGVSQSPSNKVTEKGKDVELRCDPISGHTALYWYRQSLGQGLEFLIYFQGNSAPDKSGLPSDRFSAERTGGSVSTLTIQRTQQEDSAVYLCASSFGLATDTQYFGPGTRLTVL.

This rearrangement joins TRBV11-2 to TRBJ2-7; TRBD2 agrees at 11 bases. Trimming took 4 bases from V and 7 from J; bases not matched to a gene: 9. CDR1 and CDR2 (germline): SGHAT, FQNNGV. This CDR3 contains 15 residues. The CDR3 DNA reads TGTGCCAGCAGCTCCTTAGCGGGGGGGCCGGGGGAGCAGTACTTC. This sequence encodes CASSSLAGGPGEQYF.

The chain joins TRBV7-9 to TRBJ1-6; 7 bases agree with TRBD1. J lost 5 bases, V lost 5 bases, and 3 bases had no gene match. Germline V lookup: CDR1 SEHNR, CDR2 FQNEAQ (reference sequence). This CDR3 has 14 residues. The chain's CDR3 is CASSRGTDNSPLHF. The DNA for the CDR3 is TGTGCCAGCAGCCGTGGGACAGATAATTCACCCCTCCACTTT.

The chain links TRBV18 to TRBJ1-1, with unresolved D. The CDR3 is 13 residues long. V shed 5 bases and J shed 0 bases, with 7 bases lying between them. The germline CDR1 and CDR2 sequences are KGHSH and LQKENI. Written as DNA, the CDR3 is TGTGCCAGCTCAACGGGAATGAACACTGAAGCTTTCTTT. This codes for CASSTGMNTEAFF.

This clone was counted a few times. The chain joins TRBV6-1 to TRBJ1-1, with D possibly being TRBD1 (6 bases). From germline, CDR1 is MNHNS and CDR2 SASEGT. The germline V and J ends were trimmed by 6 bases and 2 bases, with 13 bases remaining between them. The CDR3 has 14 amino acids. Here the CDR3 DNA reads TGTGCCAGCAGCCGAGGGGGTATCAACACTGAAGCTTTCTTT. Residues: CASSRGGINTEAFF.

This clone was seen a single time. This rearrangement joins TRBV2 to TRBJ2-7; D perhaps matches TRBD2 (6 bases). The CDR3 loop spans 13 amino acids. CDR1 and CDR2 (germline): SNHLY, FYNNEI. Trimming stripped 6 bases from V and 0 bases from J, with 9 bases between. The CDR3 spells CASSVTSSYEQYF. The CDR3 DNA follows: TGTGCCAGCAGCGTGACTAGCTCCTACGAGCAGTACTTC.

The chain uses TRBV11-2 and TRBJ2-1; weak D call: TRBD1 (6 bases). The CDR3 is 15 amino acids. The germline CDR1 and CDR2 sequences are SGHAT and FQNNGV. Trimming shortened V by 6 bases and J by 2 bases, and 14 bases separated the two germline ends. The CDR3 bases are TGTGCCAGCAGTGGCAGGGGAACCGCCTACAATGAGCAGTTCTTC. Protein: CASSGRGTAYNEQFF.

V gene TRBV11-1 combines with J gene TRBJ2-5; TRBD1 is a possible D gene (5 bases). V dropped 5 bases and J dropped 5 bases, with 27 bases sitting between them. The CDR3 sequence is 18 residues long. CDR1 SGHAT and CDR2 FQDESV come from the germline V gene (reference sequence). CDR3 nucleotide sequence: TGTGCCAGCAGCCCCCGAGCCCGGGCTCAGGGTACCAGGGAGACCCAGTACTTC. Translated: CASSPRARAQGTRETQYF.

This chain connects TRBV11-1 to TRBJ1-6, with 7 positions matching TRBD1. The CDR3 runs to 14 residues. Germline values: CDR1 SGHAT, CDR2 FQDESV (reference sequence). Trimming took 7 bases from V and 4 from J; bases not matched to a gene: 4. CDR3 amino acids: CASTAGQYNSPLHF. In DNA form, the CDR3 reads TGTGCCAGCACCGCGGGACAGTATAATTCACCCCTCCACTTT. Supplemented by reference TRBV11-1 and TRBJ1-6, the full variable domain reads EAEVAQSPRYKITEKSQAVAFWCDPISGHATLYWYRQILGQGPELLVQFQDESVVDDSQLPKDRFSAERLKGVDSTLKIQPAELGDSAMYLCASTAGQYNSPLHFGNGTRLTVT.

J is TRBJ1-1 and V is TRBV2; 9 bases map to TRBD1. The germline CDR1 and CDR2 sequences are SNHLY and FYNNEI. This CDR3 is 16 amino acids long. Losses at the gene ends were 7 bases for V and 4 bases for J; bases not matched to a gene: 13. The CDR3 nucleotides are TGTGCCAGCATTCCTTGGGACAGGGAGGCGGGCACTGAAGCTTTCTTT. Its protein product is CASIPWDREAGTEAFF.

CDR3 amino acids: CASSLGGGPDTQYF. DNA of the CDR3: TGTGCCAGCAGCTTGGGCGGGGGGCCTGATACGCAGTATTTT. This rearrangement joins TRBV7-2 to TRBJ2-3; 8 bases are shared with TRBD2. The trim removed 3 bases at V and 6 bases at J, leaving 5 bases unmatched. This CDR3 spans 14 amino acids. From germline, CDR1 is SGHTA and CDR2 FQGNSA.

V and J are TRBV9 and TRBJ2-1; TRBD2 matches at 12 bases. Per germline, CDR1 SGDLS and CDR2 YYNGEE. V lost 1 base to trimming and J lost 5 bases; unmatched junction nucleotides: 10. The CDR3 has 18 residues. CDR3 DNA: TGTGCCAGCAGCGTAACTTCTAGCGGGGGGGAAGTGGACAATGAGCAGTTCTTC. It codes for CASSVTSSGGEVDNEQFF.

This sequence joins TRBV2 and TRBJ1-3, with D possibly matching TRBD1 (5 bases). The germline V and J ends were trimmed by 4 bases and 4 bases, with 11 bases remaining between them. The length of the CDR3 is 14 residues. Germline lookup yields CDR1 SNHLY and CDR2 FYNNEI. CDR3 sequence reads: CASSVEGWGNTIYF. The CDR3 coding sequence is TGTGCCAGCAGTGTGGAGGGGTGGGGAAACACCATATATTTT.

J is TRBJ2-5 and V is TRBV5-1, with 12 bases fitting TRBD2. TRBJ2-7 explains the end of the DNA better; the J call may be wrong. In germline, CDR1 is SGHRS, CDR2 YFSETQ. CDR3 length equals 17 residues. The chain's CDR3 is CASSDRLAGAQIGEQYF. CDR3 in DNA: TGCGCCAGCAGCGATAGACTAGCGGGGGCCCAAATCGGCGAGCAGTACTTC.